The sequence of this T cell receptor (beta chain) was determined in a study of T cell responses to AZD1222 COVID-19 vaccine. General study points: Spike-specific TCR repertoires showed rising breadth and depth after two AZD1222 doses. Donors, mostly white British, included more females; clonal diversity was possibly underestimated. Unmutated regions of variants are reportedly targeted by nearly half of spike-specific TCRs.

This clone was recorded a few times. Its matching antigen is unknown. Looked up from germline, CDR1 is SGDLS and CDR2 is YYNGEE. Between the trimmed V and J ends, which lost 0 bases and 4 bases, there was a span of 0 bases. CDR3 length: 11 residues. The repertoire was sequenced with immunoSEQ multiplex PCR; TCRdb's copy has only in-frame clones and lacks some. The sample records about 78,000 clones, roughly 90% being singletons. The chain is built from TRBV9 and TRBJ2-3; D is unresolved. This sequence originates from an adult in good health. The starting material was peripheral blood, obtained on day 0 of AZD1222 vaccination. This chain's CDR3 is CASSVADTQYF. The CDR3 nucleotides are TGTGCCAGCAGCGTAGCAGATACGCAGTATTTT.